A selection of T cell receptor beta chains follows, all from one sample in a study of blood T cell repertoires in COVID-19. TCRdb keeps only in-frame clones here, not all; method: immunoSEQ multiplex PCR. The repertoire consists of 250,000 to 300,000 clones, with more than 75% occurring once and the leading ten covering about 14%. The source material was PBMCs or T cells enriched from blood (not recorded which). These receptors all stem from a man between 18 and 29 years old who had recovered from COVID-19. CDR3s include the opening cysteine and the closing phenylalanine or tryptophan. A D gene is named only where the DNA matches it firmly. Clone size is stated in some rows and not others, as once, few, many or a class when expanded.

d_call clone_size j_call v_call cdr3_aa cdr3_nt
- - TRBJ1-2 TRBV28 CATGRQGDGYTF TGTGCCACCGGCCGGCAGGGTGATGGCTACACCTTC
TRBD1 - TRBJ1-2 TRBV7-9 CASSFDRETRRRDGYTF TGTGCCAGCAGCTTCGACAGGGAGACCCGCCGGAGGGATGGCTACACCTTC
- - TRBJ1-6 TRBV21-1 CASSKPMAEDNSPLHF TGTGCCAGCAGCAAACCGATGGCGGAGGATAATTCACCCCTCCACTTT
TRBD1 - TRBJ2-2 TRBV3-1/TRBV3-2 CASSQDSFGQGGRNTGELFF TGTGCCAGCAGCCAAGATAGTTTTGGACAGGGCGGCAGGAACACCGGGGAGCTGTTTTTT
- - TRBJ2-7 TRBV28 CASRNVGASSYEQYF TGTGCCAGCAGAAACGTGGGGGCGAGCTCCTACGAGCAGTACTTC
- - TRBJ1-4 TRBV20-1 CSASLTGRAEKLFF TGCAGTGCTAGTCTGACAGGACGGGCTGAAAAACTGTTTTTT
- - TRBJ2-3 TRBV30 CAWRRPMGGGTDTQYF TGTGCCTGGAGGAGGCCTATGGGAGGTGGCACAGATACGCAGTATTTT
- - TRBJ2-1 TRBV14 CASSLSGIEQFF TGTGCCAGCAGCCTATCCGGGATTGAGCAGTTCTTC
TRBD1 - TRBJ1-1 TRBV6-4 CASMGQGAPEAFF TGTGCCAGCATGGGACAGGGGGCCCCTGAAGCTTTCTTT
TRBD1 - TRBJ2-3 TRBV19 CASGGQGTDTQYF TGTGCCAGTGGAGGACAGGGCACAGATACGCAGTATTTT
- few TRBJ2-7 TRBV25-1 CASSDPIPSYEQYF TGTGCCAGCAGTGATCCTATACCTTCCTACGAGCAGTACTTC
- - TRBJ1-3 TRBV3-1/TRBV3-2 CASSQVTAGNTIYF TGTGCCAGCAGCCAAGTTACGGCTGGAAACACCATATATTTT
TRBD1 - TRBJ2-5 TRBV5-6 CASSFRTGGLETQYF TGTGCCAGCAGTTTCAGGACAGGGGGCCTGGAGACCCAGTACTTC
- many TRBJ2-3 TRBV6-5 CASRDLDTQYF TGTGCCAGCAGGGACTTGGATACGCAGTATTTT
- - TRBJ1-3 TRBV9 CASSAGQFGNTIYF TGTGCCAGCAGCGCCGGTCAATTTGGAAACACCATATATTTT